This T cell receptor (beta chain) was obtained from a study of blood T cell repertoires in COVID-19. Germline CDR1 and CDR2: SGHTA and FQGNSA. CDR3 size: 16 residues. Between the trimmed V and J ends, which lost 6 bases and 0 bases, there was a span of 15 bases. Measured with immunoSEQ multiplex PCR; TCRdb has only the in-frame clones, and not every one. The sample carries about 44,000 clones, about nine tenths recorded once. The sample comprised peripheral blood. The sequence derives from a man in his 70s with active COVID-19. This chain links TRBV7-2 with TRBJ2-1; D is uncertain. CDR3 region: CASSLIKSSSYNEQFF. The CDR3 nucleotides are TGTGCCAGCAGTTTAATTAAGTCCAGCTCCTACAATGAGCAGTTCTTC.